The T cell receptor beta chain under discussion was sequenced for a study of PD-L1 blockade in urothelial cancer. Whole-study context: Blood gave a median roughly 150,000 T cells. Overall study results and limits: Patients who had durable benefit saw their tumor-associated blood clones expand more at 3 weeks. Sub-median blood TCR clonality before treatment predicted longer survival.

Indicated time point: pretreatment peripheral blood. Concerning this clone: Its antigen is currently unknown.

The method was immunoSEQ multiplex PCR; TCRdb's version includes in-frame clones alone and lacks a portion of them. The data hold about 47,000 clones, with 80% to 85% observed a single time. This receptor was identified in a man in his fifties with urothelial cancer. The source was PBMCs, collected around atezolizumab (anti-PD-L1) treatment.

The CDR3 spells CASSNYGSNQPQHF. The CDR3, as DNA: TGTGCCAGTAGCAATTACGGTAGCAATCAGCCCCAGCATTTT. V gene TRBV19 combines with J gene TRBJ1-5; D gene ambiguous. This CDR3 spans 14 amino acids. The V end lost 6 bases, the J end lost 0 bases, and 9 bases lay between the germline ends. Germline CDR1 is LNHDA and CDR2 is SQIVND (reference sequence).